The rows below give T cell receptor beta chains drawn from one sample of a study of cytomegalovirus exposure and HLA in healthy donors. Sequencing used immunoSEQ multiplex PCR; TCRdb keeps in-frame clones, though not all of them. The repertoire has 150,000 to 180,000 clones, more than 70% of them found once; the top ten carry around 5.2%. Sequenced input: PBMCs. The origin of the receptors is a woman aged 40 to 50 in good health and CMV-seropositive. Each CDR3 is given with its conserved first and last residue. A D gene is named only where the DNA matches it firmly. Rows give clone size only sometimes, using once, few, many, or a class for an expanded clone.

d_call	v_call	j_call	clone_size	cdr3_aa	cdr3_nt
.	TRBV18	TRBJ2-2	.	CASSQQVNTGELFF	TGTGCCAGCTCCCAACAGGTGAACACCGGGGAGCTGTTTTTT
TRBD2	TRBV5-1	TRBJ2-7	.	CASSLASGGSSYEQYF	TGCGCCAGCAGCTTAGCTAGCGGGGGGAGCTCCTACGAGCAGTACTTC
TRBD2	TRBV6-5	TRBJ2-1	.	CASRETSGSYNEQFF	TGTGCCAGCAGAGAGACTAGCGGTTCCTACAATGAGCAGTTCTTC
.	TRBV5-4	TRBJ2-1	few	CASSLGGEQFF	TGTGCCAGCAGCCTAGGGGGTGAGCAGTTCTTC
.	TRBV6-1	TRBJ1-5	.	CASSEYGGASNQPQHF	TGTGCCAGCAGTGAATATGGGGGGGCAAGCAATCAGCCCCAGCATTTT
TRBD1	TRBV5-1	TRBJ1-1	.	CASSLGPEQGGTEAFF	TGCGCCAGCAGCTTGGGCCCCGAACAGGGGGGCACTGAAGCTTTCTTT
TRBD2	TRBV7-9	TRBJ2-5	.	CASRRLAGEGAQETQYF	TGTGCCAGCAGGAGACTAGCGGGAGAAGGAGCACAAGAGACCCAGTACTTC
.	TRBV6-1	TRBJ1-1	few	CASRLQGNTEAFF	TGTGCCAGCAGGTTACAGGGGAACACTGAAGCTTTCTTT
TRBD1	TRBV7-2	TRBJ1-2	.	CASSLGDRFYGYTF	TGTGCCAGCAGCTTAGGGGACAGATTCTATGGCTACACCTTC
TRBD2	TRBV28	TRBJ2-1	.	CASSVASGRPYNEQFF	TGTGCCAGCAGTGTGGCTAGCGGGAGACCCTACAATGAGCAGTTCTTC